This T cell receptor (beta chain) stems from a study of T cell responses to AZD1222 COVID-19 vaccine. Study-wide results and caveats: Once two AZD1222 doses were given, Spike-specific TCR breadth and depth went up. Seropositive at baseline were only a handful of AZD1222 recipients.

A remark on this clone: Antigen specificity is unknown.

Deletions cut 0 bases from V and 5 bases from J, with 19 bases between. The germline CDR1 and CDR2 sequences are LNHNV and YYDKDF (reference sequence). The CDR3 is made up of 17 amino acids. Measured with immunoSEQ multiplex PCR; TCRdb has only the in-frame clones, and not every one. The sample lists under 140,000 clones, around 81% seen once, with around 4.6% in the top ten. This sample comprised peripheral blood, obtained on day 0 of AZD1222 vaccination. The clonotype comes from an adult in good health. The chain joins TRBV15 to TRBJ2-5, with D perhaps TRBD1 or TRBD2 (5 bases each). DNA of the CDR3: TGTGCCACCAGCAGAGATCTAAAGGCCCGGGGCTGGGAGACCCAGTACTTC. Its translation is CATSRDLKARGWETQYF.